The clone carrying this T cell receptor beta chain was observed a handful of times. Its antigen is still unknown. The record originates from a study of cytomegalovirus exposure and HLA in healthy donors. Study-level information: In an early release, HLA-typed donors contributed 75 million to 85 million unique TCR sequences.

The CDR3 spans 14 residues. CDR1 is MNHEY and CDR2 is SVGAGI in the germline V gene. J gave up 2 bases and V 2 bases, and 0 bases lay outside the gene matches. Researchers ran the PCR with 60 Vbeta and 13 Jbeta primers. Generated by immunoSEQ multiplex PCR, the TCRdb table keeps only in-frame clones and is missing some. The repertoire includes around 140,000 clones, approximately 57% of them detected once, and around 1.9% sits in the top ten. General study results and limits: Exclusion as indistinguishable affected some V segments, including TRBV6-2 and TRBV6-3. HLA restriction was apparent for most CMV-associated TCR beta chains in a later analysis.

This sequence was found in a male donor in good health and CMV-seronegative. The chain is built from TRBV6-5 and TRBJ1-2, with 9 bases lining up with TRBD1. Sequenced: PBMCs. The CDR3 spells CASSYGQGNYGYTF. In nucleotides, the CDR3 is TGTGCCAGCAGTTACGGACAGGGGAACTATGGCTACACCTTC.